This T cell receptor beta chain emerged from a study of shared clonotypes between healthy human individuals. The V gene's germline CDR1 is SEHNR and CDR2 FQNEAQ (reference sequence). V lost 5 bases to trimming and J lost 6 bases; unmatched junction nucleotides: 5. The CDR3 extends over 14 amino acids. Here immunoSEQ multiplex PCR was the method, and the copy in TCRdb shows in-frame clones only, minus some. The sample records over a million clones, 78% being singletons. Only a few counts were recorded for this clone. The investigators split CD4+ cells into a CD45RA+ naive subset and a CD45RA-negative memory subset.

This receptor was taken from a man between 18 and 29 years old in good health. Some clones in this sample may be carry-over from other donors' samples. This chain connects TRBV7-9 to TRBJ2-7; 12 bases map to TRBD2. Input material: memory CD4+ T cells from PBMCs. As for subset: CD45RA-negative fraction. CDR3: CASSNLAGGLEQYF. CDR3 nucleotide sequence: TGTGCCAGCAGCAACCTAGCGGGAGGGCTCGAGCAGTACTTC.